These T cell receptor beta chains were read from a single sample in a study of OX40 agonist ivuxolimab in advanced cancers. The protocol was immunoSEQ multiplex PCR, while the TCRdb copy is restricted to in-frame clones and leaves out a portion. Among under 75,000 clones listed, roughly 86% were seen once. Sequenced here: CD4+ or CD8+ T cells sorted from blood, sampled in a trial of the OX40 agonist ivuxolimab. The receptors come from an adult with an advanced solid tumor such as melanoma, head and neck, liver or kidney cancer. CDR3s include the opening cysteine and the closing phenylalanine or tryptophan. The D gene is left open where the match is weak. Expanded clones get a size class; other rows say once, few or many, or leave the size out.

abundance	d_gene	v_gene	j_gene	CDR3aa	CDR3nt
.	.	TRBV27	TRBJ1-1	CASLSTVTNTEAFF	TGTGCCAGCCTCTCGACAGTAACGAACACTGAAGCTTTCTTT
.	.	TRBV4-2	TRBJ2-1	CASSPDKSSYNEQFF	TGTGCCAGCAGCCCGGACAAAAGCTCCTACAATGAGCAGTTCTTC
.	TRBD2	TRBV5-1	TRBJ2-7	CASSTGLAGVSYEQYF	TGCGCCAGCAGCACGGGACTAGCGGGAGTAAGCTACGAGCAGTACTTC
.	.	TRBV5-4	TRBJ2-7	CASSLAKGIHYEQYF	TGTGCCAGCAGCTTGGCGAAGGGTATCCACTACGAGCAGTACTTC
.	TRBD1	TRBV11-2	TRBJ2-7	CASSSRTGENEQYF	TGTGCCAGCAGCTCCCGGACAGGGGAGAACGAGCAGTACTTC
.	.	TRBV15	TRBJ2-5	CATSRDSRVETQYF	TGTGCCACCAGCAGAGATAGCAGGGTAGAGACCCAGTACTTC
.	.	TRBV6-1	TRBJ2-5	CASSGGGSQETQYF	TGTGCCAGCAGTGGGGGGGGCAGCCAAGAGACCCAGTACTTC
medium-sized	.	TRBV2	TRBJ1-5	CASRLYEPQHF	TGTGCCAGCAGGCTTTACGAGCCCCAGCATTTT
.	.	TRBV19	TRBJ1-2	CASLKPAGKETNYGYTF	TGTGCCAGCCTGAAACCTGCAGGGAAAGAAACTAACTATGGCTACACCTTC
few	.	TRBV20-1	TRBJ1-4	CGGLSNEKLFF	TGCGGAGGGCTCTCTAATGAAAAACTGTTTTTT
few	.	TRBV20-1	TRBJ1-2	CSANRDYGYTF	TGCAGTGCAAACAGGGACTATGGCTACACCTTC
.	TRBD1	TRBV28	TRBJ2-2	CASKTQGTPTGELFF	TGTGCCAGCAAGACACAGGGGACCCCCACCGGGGAGCTGTTTTTT